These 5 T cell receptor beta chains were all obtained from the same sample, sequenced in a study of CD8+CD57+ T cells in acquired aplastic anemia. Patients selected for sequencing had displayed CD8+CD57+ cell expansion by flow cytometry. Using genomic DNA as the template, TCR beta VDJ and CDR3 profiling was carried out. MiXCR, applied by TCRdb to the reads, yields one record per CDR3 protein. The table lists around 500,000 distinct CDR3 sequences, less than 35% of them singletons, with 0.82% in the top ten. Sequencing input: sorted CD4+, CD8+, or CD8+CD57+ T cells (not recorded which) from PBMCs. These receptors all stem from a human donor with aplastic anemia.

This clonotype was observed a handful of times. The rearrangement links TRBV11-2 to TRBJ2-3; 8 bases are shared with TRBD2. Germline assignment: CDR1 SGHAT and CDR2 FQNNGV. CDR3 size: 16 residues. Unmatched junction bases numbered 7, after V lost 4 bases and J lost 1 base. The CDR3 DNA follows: TGTGCCAGCAGCTCGGGGGGTAGCGGGGGCACAGATACGCAGTATTTT. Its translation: CASSSGGSGGTDTQYF.

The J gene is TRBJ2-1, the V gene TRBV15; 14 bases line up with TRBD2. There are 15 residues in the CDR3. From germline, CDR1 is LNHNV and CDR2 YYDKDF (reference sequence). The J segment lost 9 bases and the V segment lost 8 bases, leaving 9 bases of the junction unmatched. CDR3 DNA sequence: TGTGCCACCGGCTCGACTAGCGGGGGGGCCGGTGAGCAGTTCTTC. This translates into CATGSTSGGAGEQFF.

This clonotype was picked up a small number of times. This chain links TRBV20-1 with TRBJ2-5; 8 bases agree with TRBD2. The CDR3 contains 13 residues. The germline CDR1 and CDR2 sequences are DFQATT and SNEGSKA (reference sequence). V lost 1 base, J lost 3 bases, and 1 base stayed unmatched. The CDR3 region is CSARVLAEETQYF. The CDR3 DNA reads TGCAGTGCTAGAGTACTAGCGGAAGAGACCCAGTACTTC.

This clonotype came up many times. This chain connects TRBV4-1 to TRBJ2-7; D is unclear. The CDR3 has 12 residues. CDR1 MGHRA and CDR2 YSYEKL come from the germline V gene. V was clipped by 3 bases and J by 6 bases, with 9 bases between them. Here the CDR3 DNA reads TGCGCCAGCAGCCATTATGGGTTCGAGCAGTACTTC. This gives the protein CASSHYGFEQYF.

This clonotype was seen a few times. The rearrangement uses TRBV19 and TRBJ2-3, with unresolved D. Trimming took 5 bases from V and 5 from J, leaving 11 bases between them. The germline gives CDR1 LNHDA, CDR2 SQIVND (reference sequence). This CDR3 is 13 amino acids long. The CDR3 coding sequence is TGTGCCAGTAGTGCGGATAATCTAGATACGCAGTATTTT. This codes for CASSADNLDTQYF.